Listed here are 18 T cell receptor beta chains from one sample, sequenced in a study of cytomegalovirus exposure and HLA in healthy donors. The study ran its PCR with 60 Vbeta and 13 Jbeta primers. Libraries were prepared by immunoSEQ multiplex PCR; TCRdb keeps only in-frame clonotypes and omits some of them. The table includes roughly 100,000 clones, around four fifths detected once. The material sequenced was PBMCs. Receptors originate from a woman aged 35 to 49 in good health and CMV-seronegative.

This clone has just a few counts. In nucleotides, the CDR3 is TGTGCCAGTAGTATGAGTCACACTGAAGCTTTCTTT. Translating gives CASSMSHTEAFF. The chain is built from TRBV19 and TRBJ1-1; D unclear. The V gene's germline CDR1 is LNHDA and CDR2 SQIVND (reference sequence). The CDR3 totals 12 residues. Trimming shortened V by 3 bases and J by 3 bases, and 5 bases separated the two germline ends.

CDR3 sequence reads: CASSPREFQETQYF. CDR3 bases: TGTGCCAGCTCACCCAGGGAATTCCAAGAGACCCAGTACTTC. This chain connects TRBV18 to TRBJ2-5; a weak D match, TRBD1 (5 bases). The V gene lost 3 bases and the J gene lost 1 base, with 9 bases spanning the gap. The germline CDR1 and CDR2 sequences are KGHSH and LQKENI. CDR3 size: 14 residues.

The genes are TRBV18 and TRBJ2-1; 7 bases map to TRBD1. CDR1 and CDR2 from the germline V gene are KGHSH and LQKENI. This CDR3 region has 15 residues. V dropped 4 bases and J dropped 7; count of bases not matched to a gene: 10. The CDR3 nucleotides are TGTGCCAGCTCACAGCGACAGGGCCCCACGAATGAGCAGTTCTTC. Encoded protein: CASSQRQGPTNEQFF.

This chain connects TRBV7-2 to TRBJ2-1, with TRBD2 identical over 9 bases. Germline V gene lookup returns CDR1 SGHTA and CDR2 FQGNSA. This CDR3 spans 15 amino acids. The V segment lost 1 base and the J segment 6 bases; nucleotides outside the gene matches: 4. The CDR3 nucleotides read TGTGCCAGCAGCTTAGGCGGGAGGGAGTTCAATGAGCAGTTCTTC. It encodes CASSLGGREFNEQFF.

This clone was detected once. The rearrangement uses TRBV28 and TRBJ2-3; 14 nucleotides line up with TRBD2. Per the germline V gene, CDR1 is MDHEN and CDR2 is SYDVKM. The V segment lost 11 bases and the J segment 5 bases; nucleotides outside the gene matches: 9. CDR3 size: 15 residues. The CDR3 bases are TGTGCCGCCACGACTAGCGGGAGGGCCCTAGATACGCAGTATTTT. This codes for CAATTSGRALDTQYF.

This clone has just a few counts. The rearrangement joins TRBV11-2 to TRBJ1-1; tentative D call: TRBD1 (5 bases). This CDR3 is 16 amino acids long. V lost 5 bases, J lost 1 base, and 17 bases lay in between. CDR1 and CDR2 from the germline V gene are SGHAT and FQNNGV. This chain's CDR3 is CASSLGATVRNTEAFF. The CDR3 nucleotides are TGTGCCAGCAGCCTTGGGGCGACAGTCAGGAACACTGAAGCTTTCTTT.

The V and J genes are TRBV9 and TRBJ2-3; maybe TRBD2 (5 bases). Germline loops: CDR1 SGDLS, CDR2 YYNGEE. With 0 bases removed from V and 0 bases from J, the gap between germline ends came to 11 bases. This CDR3 is 16 amino acids long. Here the CDR3 reads CASSVGTYASTDTQYF. Here the CDR3 DNA reads TGTGCCAGCAGCGTAGGGACTTACGCTAGCACAGATACGCAGTATTTT.

This clone came up a few times. The chain is built from TRBV7-9 and TRBJ1-1; perhaps TRBD1 as D (6 bases). CDR1 is SEHNR, CDR2 FQNEAQ, per germline (reference sequence). Deletions cut 5 bases from V and 1 base from J, with 14 bases between. CDR3 size: 15 residues. The CDR3 nucleotides read TGTGCCAGCAGCCCACAAGGACAGAGGAACACTGAAGCTTTCTTT. It yields the protein CASSPQGQRNTEAFF. Full variable domain (rest looked up from reference TRBV7-9 and TRBJ1-1): DTGVSQNPRHKITKRGQNVTFRCDPISEHNRLYWYRQTLGQGPEFLTYFQNEAQLEKSRLLSDRFSAERPKGSFSTLEIQRTEQGDSAMYLCASSPQGQRNTEAFFGQGTRLTVV.

CDR3 sequence: CASRVHTGNLNEQYF. CDR3 DNA sequence: TGTGCCAGCAGGGTACATACAGGGAACCTCAACGAGCAGTACTTC. This rearrangement joins TRBV6-1 to TRBJ2-7, with TRBD1 as a possible D gene (6 bases). Germline V CDR1 and CDR2: MNHNS, SASEGT. CDR3 length: 15 residues. Trimming took 6 bases from V and 5 from J, leaving 20 bases between them.

J is TRBJ2-3 and V is TRBV28; no clear D. The germline V and J ends were trimmed by 4 bases and 4 bases, with 12 bases remaining between them. This CDR3 is 14 amino acids long. Germline lookup yields CDR1 MDHEN and CDR2 SYDVKM. CDR3 protein: CASSWISQADTQYF. Here the CDR3 DNA reads TGTGCCAGCAGTTGGATTAGTCAGGCAGATACGCAGTATTTT.

The chain carries TRBV28 and TRBJ2-6; 7 bases map to TRBD1. CDR1 is MDHEN and CDR2 is SYDVKM in the germline V gene. CDR3 length: 17 amino acids. V lost 2 bases, J lost 0 bases, and 4 bases stayed unmatched. This CDR3 is CASSLRTGRSGANVLTF. CDR3 DNA: TGTGCCAGCAGTTTAAGGACAGGCCGCTCTGGGGCCAACGTCCTGACTTTC.

The V gene is TRBV7-9, the J gene TRBJ2-3; 7 nucleotides agree with TRBD2. V shed 0 bases and J 2 bases; nucleotides not matched to a gene: 11. Germline loops: CDR1 SEHNR, CDR2 FQNEAQ (reference sequence). This CDR3 region has 18 residues. CDR3 nucleotides: TGTGCCAGCAGCTTAGCCGCCGTGCGGGAGAGTCACACAGATACGCAGTATTTT. It specifies CASSLAAVRESHTDTQYF.

This clone has only one observation. V is TRBV18 and J is TRBJ2-7; D might be TRBD1 (6 bases). Germline V lookup: CDR1 KGHSH, CDR2 LQKENI. Trimming left V 2 bases short and J 3 bases short, with 11 bases between. The CDR3 covers 14 residues. The chain's CDR3 is CASSPLPDSYEQYF. Written as DNA, the CDR3 is TGTGCCAGCTCACCATTACCGGACAGCTACGAGCAGTACTTC. Drawing the rest from reference TRBV18 and TRBJ2-7, the complete variable domain is NAGVMQNPRHLVRRRGQEARLRCSPMKGHSHVYWYRQLPEEGLKFMVYLQKENIIDESGMPKERFSAEFPKEGPSILRIQQVVRGDSAAYFCASSPLPDSYEQYFGPGTRLTVT.

The rearrangement joins TRBV18 to TRBJ2-1; TRBD2 matches 10 bases. The CDR3 is made up of 16 amino acids. CDR1 is KGHSH, CDR2 LQKENI, per germline. With V trimmed by 0 bases and J by 10 bases, 9 bases remained unmatched. CDR3 in DNA: TGTGCCAGCTCACCACCAGCTAGCGGGAGAGTGTACGAGCAGTTCTTC. The encoded protein is CASSPPASGRVYEQFF.

The sample holds one count of this clone. This sequence joins TRBV28 and TRBJ2-2; 7 nucleotides align to TRBD2. CDR1 and CDR2 (germline): MDHEN, SYDVKM. CDR3 length equals 17 residues. V shed 0 bases, J shed 2 bases, and the junction held 6 bases outside the gene matches. The CDR3 DNA reads TGTGCCAGCAGTTTATGGGGGACTATGGATAACACCGGGGAGCTGTTTTTT. Its translation is CASSLWGTMDNTGELFF.

The rearrangement joins TRBV18 to TRBJ1-1, with D perhaps matching TRBD1 (5 bases). This CDR3 spans 14 amino acids. CDR1 is KGHSH, CDR2 LQKENI, per germline. The ends were cut back, 1 base at V and 4 bases at J, with 10 bases in the middle. CDR3 bases: TGTGCCAGCTCACCACAAAAGGGGTCCACTGAAGCTTTCTTT. Translated: CASSPQKGSTEAFF.

Only a few counts were recorded for this clone. Written as DNA, the CDR3 is TGTGCCACCATGAACAAGAAGGGAGTAGGGAATGAAAAACTGTTTTTT. As protein: CATMNKKGVGNEKLFF. J is TRBJ1-4 and V is TRBV15; D remains ambiguous. V dropped 7 bases and J dropped 5 bases, with 20 bases sitting between them. The CDR3 extends over 16 amino acids. Per the germline V gene, CDR1 is LNHNV and CDR2 is YYDKDF (reference sequence).

For this clone: At one end, the junction sequence differs from germline, possibly due to a read error. This chain connects TRBV7-9 to TRBJ2-7; perhaps TRBD1 as D (6 bases). Germline V gene data show CDR1 as SEHNR and CDR2 as FQNEAQ (reference sequence). The CDR3 is 12 amino acids. The CDR3 reads CSSSAQGYEQYF. The CDR3 nucleotides read TGTTCCAGCAGCGCACAGGGTTACGAGCAGTACTTC.